Listed below are T cell receptor beta chains from one sample, sequenced in a study of blood T cell repertoires in COVID-19. Method: immunoSEQ multiplex PCR; TCRdb's copy keeps in-frame clones and lacks some. The table shows 200,000 to 250,000 clones, with over 60% occurring only once. Material: peripheral blood. These receptors all come from a woman aged 70-85 years with acute or convalescent COVID-19. Each CDR3 is given with its conserved first and last residue. Fields, in order: clone size, J gene, V gene, D gene, CDR3 protein, CDR3 DNA. The D gene is left open where the match is weak. Not every row has a clone size; where given, it reads once, few, many or a size class.

few TRBJ2-3 TRBV3-1/TRBV3-2 NA CASSQDGGKAQYF TGTGCCAGCAGCCAAGATGGCGGGAAAGCGCAGTATTTT
NA TRBJ2-5 TRBV18 NA CASSPSEETQYF TGTGCCAGCTCACCCTCGGAAGAGACCCAGTACTTC
once TRBJ2-7 TRBV11-2 NA CASSRPEAYEQYF TGTGCCAGCAGCCGTCCGGAGGCCTACGAGCAGTACTTC
once TRBJ2-1 TRBV24-1 TRBD2 CATSGGLAESSYNEQFF TGTGCCACCAGTGGAGGACTAGCTGAGAGCTCCTACAATGAGCAGTTCTTC
NA TRBJ2-5 TRBV7-8 NA CASSLGTVQETQYF TGTGCCAGCAGCTTAGGGACAGTTCAAGAGACCCAGTACTTC
few TRBJ1-1 TRBV6-5 TRBD1 CASRTGDTEAFF TGTGCCAGTCGTACAGGGGATACTGAAGCTTTCTTT
NA TRBJ2-2 TRBV7-3 NA CASSLIRDGELFF TGTGCCAGCAGCTTAATTCGGGACGGGGAGCTGTTTTTT
NA TRBJ1-2 TRBV28 NA CATQLGDRSYGYTF TGTGCCACCCAGTTGGGTGACAGGAGCTATGGCTACACCTTC
few TRBJ2-7 TRBV7-3 NA CASSPRGSYEQYF TGTGCCAGCAGCCCGCGGGGATCCTACGAGCAGTACTTC
NA TRBJ1-6 TRBV2 NA CASSVQGDSPLHF TGTGCCAGCAGTGTTCAGGGTGATTCACCCCTCCACTTT
NA TRBJ1-5 TRBV12-3/TRBV12-4 NA CASTRGGQPQHF TGTGCCAGCACCCGAGGGGGTCAGCCCCAGCATTTT
NA TRBJ2-3 TRBV4-1 TRBD2 CASSQLAGGTDTQYF TGCGCCAGCAGCCAGCTAGCGGGGGGCACAGATACGCAGTATTTT
once TRBJ2-5 TRBV3-1/TRBV3-2 NA CASSPPTRRETQYF TGTGCCAGCAGCCCCCCTACTAGGAGGGAGACCCAGTACTTC
NA TRBJ2-7 TRBV28 NA CASSSDRSYEQYF TGTGCCAGCAGTTCGGACAGATCCTACGAGCAGTACTTC
NA TRBJ2-1 TRBV5-6 NA CASSKTPNPYNEQFF TGTGCCAGCAGCAAGACTCCAAACCCTTACAATGAGCAGTTCTTC
NA TRBJ2-7 TRBV6-6 NA CASTNYYEQYF TGTGCCAGCACCAACTACTACGAGCAGTACTTC
NA TRBJ1-3 TRBV3-1/TRBV3-2 NA CASSHRGSGNTIYF TGTGCCAGCTCCCACCGCGGGTCCGGAAACACCATATATTTT
NA TRBJ2-2 TRBV5-8 TRBD1 CASSASGTVTGELFF TGTGCCAGCAGCGCCTCCGGGACAGTTACCGGGGAGCTGTTTTTT
NA TRBJ1-2 TRBV7-2 TRBD1 CASSTGTGMDGYTF TGTGCCAGCAGTACCGGGACAGGGATGGATGGCTACACCTTC
NA TRBJ2-6 TRBV5-4 TRBD1 CASSLAKGTAGANVLTF TGTGCCAGCAGCTTGGCCAAGGGGACAGCTGGGGCCAACGTCCTGACTTTC
NA TRBJ2-7 TRBV6-1 TRBD2 CASSAHLLADSYEQYF TGTGCCAGCAGTGCCCATTTACTAGCGGACTCCTACGAGCAGTACTTC
NA TRBJ2-5 TRBV19 NA CASSTLVKTQETQYF TGTGCCAGTAGTACCCTCGTGAAGACACAAGAGACCCAGTACTTC
NA TRBJ2-3 TRBV9 TRBD2 CASSAGRGVTDTQYF TGTGCCAGCAGCGCAGGACGGGGGGTCACAGATACGCAGTATTTT
NA TRBJ2-2 TRBV7-2 NA CASSQTRAGELFF TGTGCCAGCAGCCAGACCCGGGCCGGGGAGCTGTTTTTT
NA TRBJ1-4 TRBV29-1 TRBD1 CSVQGATNEKLFF TGCAGCGTGCAGGGGGCAACTAATGAAAAACTGTTTTTT
NA TRBJ1-3 TRBV28 TRBD1 CASSLSRQGFGGNTIYF TGTGCCAGCAGTTTAAGCCGACAGGGTTTCGGTGGAAACACCATATATTTT
NA TRBJ2-2 TRBV7-9 NA CASSLPLANTGELFF TGTGCCAGCAGCTTGCCACTCGCGAACACCGGGGAGCTGTTTTTT
NA TRBJ2-3 TRBV3-1/TRBV3-2 TRBD2 CASSQVGTSGSVADTQYF TGTGCCAGCAGCCAAGTCGGGACTAGCGGGAGCGTCGCAGATACGCAGTATTTT
NA TRBJ1-2 TRBV18 NA CASSPNHEGYTF TGTGCCAGCTCACCAAATCACGAGGGCTACACCTTC
NA TRBJ2-1 TRBV18 NA CASSPTGILINEQFF TGTGCCAGCTCACCTACAGGGATATTGATCAATGAGCAGTTCTTC
NA TRBJ1-5 TRBV19 NA CASSKRTENNQPQHF TGTGCCAGTAGCAAAAGGACAGAAAACAATCAGCCCCAGCATTTT
NA TRBJ1-4 TRBV7-9 NA CASSSPKSPGNEKLFF TGTGCCAGCAGCTCTCCAAAATCGCCGGGAAATGAAAAACTGTTTTTT
NA TRBJ1-2 TRBV28 TRBD1 CASSTTGGNGYTF TGTGCCAGCAGTACCACAGGGGGCAATGGCTACACCTTC
once TRBJ1-3 TRBV30 TRBD1 CAWSNGDRGHGNTIYF TGTGCCTGGAGTAACGGGGACAGGGGGCACGGAAACACCATATATTTT
NA TRBJ2-1 TRBV6-5 TRBD2 CASRRETVHEQFF TGTGCCAGCAGGCGGGAGACTGTCCATGAGCAGTTCTTC
NA TRBJ1-5 TRBV10-3 TRBD1 CAISDPTGGNQPQHF TGTGCCATCAGTGACCCGACAGGGGGCAATCAGCCCCAGCATTTT
NA TRBJ2-4 TRBV3-1/TRBV3-2 TRBD2 CASSQDLSGAKNIQYF TGTGCCAGCAGCCAAGATCTTAGCGGGGCTAAAAACATTCAGTACTTC
once TRBJ2-7 TRBV5-1 NA CASSLVAGSNEQYF TGCGCCAGCAGCTTGGTGGCAGGGTCCAACGAGCAGTACTTC
once TRBJ1-1 TRBV3-1/TRBV3-2 TRBD1 CASSLLPTGELEAFF TGTGCCAGCAGCCTCCTACCTACAGGGGAGCTTGAAGCTTTCTTT
NA TRBJ1-1 TRBV5-1 NA CASSLFLNTEAFF TGCGCCAGCAGTCTCTTTTTGAACACTGAAGCTTTCTTT
NA TRBJ2-3 TRBV3-1/TRBV3-2 TRBD2 CASSQETSGRGADTQYF TGTGCCAGCAGCCAGGAGACTAGCGGGAGAGGGGCAGATACGCAGTATTTT
NA TRBJ2-5 TRBV28 NA CASSFGALRGETQYF TGTGCCAGCAGTTTTGGAGCCCTTAGGGGAGAGACCCAGTACTTC
NA TRBJ1-5 TRBV18 NA CASSPQSGGNQPQHF TGTGCCAGCTCACCCCAGTCAGGGGGCAATCAGCCCCAGCATTTT
NA TRBJ1-1 TRBV6-1 NA CASSEDRMTEAFF TGTGCCAGCAGTGAAGACAGGATGACTGAAGCTTTCTTT
NA TRBJ1-2 TRBV27 TRBD1 CASSFSGTGGNGYTF TGTGCCAGCAGTTTTTCCGGGACAGGGGGAAATGGCTACACCTTC
NA TRBJ2-3 TRBV10-2 TRBD2 CASSEPKTSGSTDTQYF TGCGCCAGCAGTGAGCCCAAGACTAGCGGCAGCACAGATACGCAGTATTTT
few TRBJ2-3 TRBV27 NA CASSTRQEADTQYF TGTGCCAGCAGTACCCGACAGGAAGCAGATACGCAGTATTTT
NA TRBJ2-2 TRBV9 TRBD2 CASSGGRAAGELFF TGTGCCAGCAGCGGGGGGAGGGCCGCCGGGGAGCTGTTTTTT
NA TRBJ1-3 TRBV29-1 NA CSVEDPESGNTIYF TGCAGCGTTGAAGACCCTGAGTCCGGAAACACCATATATTTT
NA TRBJ1-5 TRBV7-6 NA CASSLEAGHNQPQHF TGTGCCAGCAGCTTAGAGGCAGGGCACAATCAGCCCCAGCATTTT
NA TRBJ2-5 TRBV7-9 NA CASSYGAGQETQYF TGTGCCAGCAGCTACGGGGCGGGACAAGAGACCCAGTACTTC
NA TRBJ1-2 TRBV28 TRBD1 CASSSPQTGESGYTF TGTGCCAGCAGCTCACCACAGACAGGGGAGAGTGGCTACACCTTC
NA TRBJ2-5 TRBV27 TRBD2 CASSSSGKIETQYF TGTGCCAGCAGTAGTAGCGGGAAAATCGAGACCCAGTACTTC
NA TRBJ2-7 TRBV18 NA CASSGGPNTYEQYF TGTGCCAGCTCTGGGGGCCCTAACACCTACGAGCAGTACTTC